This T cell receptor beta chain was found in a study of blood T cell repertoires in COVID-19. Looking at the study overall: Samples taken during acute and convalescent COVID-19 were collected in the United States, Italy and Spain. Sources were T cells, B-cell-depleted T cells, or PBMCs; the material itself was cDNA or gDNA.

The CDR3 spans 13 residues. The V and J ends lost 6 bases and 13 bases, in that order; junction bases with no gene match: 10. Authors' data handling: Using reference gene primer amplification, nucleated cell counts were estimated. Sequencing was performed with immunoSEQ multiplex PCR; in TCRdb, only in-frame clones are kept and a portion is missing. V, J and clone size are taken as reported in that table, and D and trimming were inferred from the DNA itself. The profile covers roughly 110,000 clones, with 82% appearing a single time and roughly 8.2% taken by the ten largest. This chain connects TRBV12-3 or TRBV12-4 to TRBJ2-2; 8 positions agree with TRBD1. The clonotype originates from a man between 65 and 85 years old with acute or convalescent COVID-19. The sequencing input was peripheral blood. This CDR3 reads CASRTDRGGGLFF. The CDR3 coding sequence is TGTGCCAGCAGGACCGACAGGGGAGGAGGGCTGTTTTTT.